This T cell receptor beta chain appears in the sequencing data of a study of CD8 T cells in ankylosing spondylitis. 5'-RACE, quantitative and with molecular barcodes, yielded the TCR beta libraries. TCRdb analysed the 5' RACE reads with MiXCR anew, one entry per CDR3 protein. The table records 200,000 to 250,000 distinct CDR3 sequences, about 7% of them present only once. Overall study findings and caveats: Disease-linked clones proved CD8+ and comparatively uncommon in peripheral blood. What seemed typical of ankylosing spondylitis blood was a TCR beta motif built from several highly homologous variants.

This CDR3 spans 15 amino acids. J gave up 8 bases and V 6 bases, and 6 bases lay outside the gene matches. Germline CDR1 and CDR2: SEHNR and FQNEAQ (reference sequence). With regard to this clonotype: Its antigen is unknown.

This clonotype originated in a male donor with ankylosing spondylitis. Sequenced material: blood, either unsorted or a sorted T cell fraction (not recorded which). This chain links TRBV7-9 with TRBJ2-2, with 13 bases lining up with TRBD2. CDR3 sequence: CASRTTSGGPGELFF. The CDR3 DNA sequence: TGTGCCAGCAGAACGACTAGCGGGGGGCCGGGGGAGCTGTTTTTT.